This T cell receptor beta chain was recorded in a study of blood T cell repertoires in COVID-19. Study summary: Acute-phase and convalescent COVID-19 samples originated in the United States, Italy and Spain. T cells, B-cell-depleted T cells, or PBMCs provided the cDNA or gDNA that served as material.

This CDR3 region has 11 residues. Trimming left V 2 bases short and J 8 bases short, with 6 bases between. Looked up from germline, CDR1 is MNHNS and CDR2 is SASEGT. The protocol was immunoSEQ multiplex PCR, while the TCRdb copy is restricted to in-frame clones and leaves out a portion. Of a few hundred thousand clones in the sample, 86% were seen once. This rearrangement joins TRBV6-1 to TRBJ1-1; no clear D gene. The receptor comes from a young woman with active or convalescent COVID-19. The sample taken for sequencing was peripheral blood. CDR3 coding DNA: TGTGCCAGCAGTGAATGGCAGGAAGCTTTCTTT. It codes for CASSEWQEAFF.